This record covers a single T cell receptor (beta chain). The TCR beta repertoire was assessed by survey-level immunoSEQ sequencing. The data were produced by immunoSEQ multiplex PCR, yet TCRdb's version contains in-frame clones alone and is incomplete. Of around 49,000 clones listed, more than 80% are singletons. This clonotype was obtained from a man aged 40-49 years with rheumatoid arthritis. The sequencing sample was made of PBMCs.

CDR3 region: CASSSSQGGGTEAFF. The CDR3 nucleotides are TGTGCCAGCAGTTCTTCTCAGGGTGGGGGCACTGAAGCTTTCTTT. The chain is built from TRBV28 and TRBJ1-1, with D perhaps matching TRBD1 (5 bases). From germline, CDR1 is MDHEN and CDR2 SYDVKM. V gave up 4 bases and J gave up 4 bases, with 16 bases separating them. CDR3 length equals 15 residues.